These T cell receptor beta chains were read from a single sample in a study of CD8 T cells in ankylosing spondylitis. From the 5' RACE reads, TCRdb called clonotypes with MiXCR, one entry per CDR3 protein. The data contain around 75,000 distinct CDR3 sequences, less than 6% of them singletons. The sequencing sample was made of blood, either unsorted or a sorted T cell fraction (not recorded which). Every receptor here comes from a male donor with ankylosing spondylitis or in good health (not recorded which). Both conserved end residues are part of each CDR3. A D gene is named only where the DNA matches it firmly. Expanded clones get a size class; other rows say once, few or many, or leave the size out.

TRBJ2-1	.	TRBV7-9	many	TGTGCCAGCGGCTTGGTCTCTGAGCAGTTCTTC	CASGLVSEQFF
TRBJ2-7	.	TRBV20-1	many	TGCAGTGCTAGGACGAAGGACGCCCTGTTCGAGCAGTACTTC	CSARTKDALFEQYF
TRBJ2-2	TRBD1	TRBV3-1	many	TGTGCCAGCAGCCAACCGGGACAGGGTGAGACCGGGGAGCTGTTTTTT	CASSQPGQGETGELFF
TRBJ2-1	TRBD1	TRBV16	many	TGTGCCAGCAGCCAATCCCGGGACAGCTCCTACAATGAGCAGTTCTTC	CASSQSRDSSYNEQFF
TRBJ1-4	TRBD1	TRBV30	few	TGTGCCTGGAGGAACAACAGGGGAGGACTGTTTTTT	CAWRNNRGGLFF
TRBJ2-7	.	TRBV19	many	TGTGCCAGTAATCCACAGGGATCCTACGAGCAGTACTTC	CASNPQGSYEQYF
TRBJ2-3	.	TRBV7-3	many	TGTGCCAGCAGCTTAGGAACAGATACGCAGTATTTT	CASSLGTDTQYF
TRBJ1-4	.	TRBV3-1	many	TGTGCGACGTCGGTTAGGGGTGACGAAAAACTGTTTTTT	CATSVRGDEKLFF
TRBJ1-6	.	TRBV4-2	many	TGTGCCAGCAGCCAAGGGCAGGACAATTCACCCCTCCACTTT	CASSQGQDNSPLHF
TRBJ2-2	TRBD2	TRBV28	many	TGTGCCAGCAGCCCCATGGAACTAGCGGATGACACCGGGGAGCTGTTTTTT	CASSPMELADDTGELFF
TRBJ1-1	.	TRBV5-1	many	TGCGCCAGCAGCCCCGACGGGGGAATGAGAGCGAACACTGAAGCTTTCTTT	CASSPDGGMRANTEAFF
TRBJ2-7	TRBD2	TRBV12-3/TRBV12-4	many	TGTGCCAGCAGCACTCGGGGGGGGAGCTCCTACGAGCAGTACTTC	CASSTRGGSSYEQYF
TRBJ1-2	.	TRBV28	many	TGTGCCAGCAGTCCGTTGACAGGATCGAGCTATGGCTACACCTTC	CASSPLTGSSYGYTF
TRBJ1-3	.	TRBV10-3	many	TGTGCCATCAGTGACAGGAGATCTGGAAACACCATATATTTT	CAISDRRSGNTIYF
TRBJ1-2	.	TRBV5-5	many	TGTGCCAGCAGCGGGCATACAGGGAACTATGGCTACACCTTC	CASSGHTGNYGYTF
TRBJ1-4	.	TRBV2	many	TGTGCCAGCAGCCAAGGGAACGGCTACTTAGAGTGGGAAAAACTGTTTTTT	CASSQGNGYLEWEKLFF
TRBJ1-6	.	TRBV3-1	many	TGTGCCAGCAGGGGGGTCCCTAGGGATTCACCCCTCCACTTT	CASRGVPRDSPLHF
TRBJ1-2	.	TRBV14	many	TGTGCCAGCAGCCAAGACGCCCAGGCCTACTATGGCTACACCTTC	CASSQDAQAYYGYTF
TRBJ1-4	TRBD1	TRBV15	many	TGTGCCACCAGCGGACGGACAGGAAACGAAAAACTGTTTTTT	CATSGRTGNEKLFF
TRBJ2-7	TRBD1	TRBV4-2	many	TGTGCCAGCAGCCCAGAACAAGGACAGGTCTCCTACGAGCAGTACTTC	CASSPEQGQVSYEQYF
TRBJ2-1	TRBD2	TRBV10-3	many	TGTGCCATCAGGCAAACACCGGGACTAGCAGCGTCCTACAATGAGCAGTTCTTC	CAIRQTPGLAASYNEQFF
TRBJ1-2	TRBD1	TRBV3-1	many	TGTGCCAGCAGCGGGACAGAATGGAATGGCTACACCTTC	CASSGTEWNGYTF
TRBJ2-2	.	TRBV5-1	many	TGCGCCAGCAGCTTGGCCCCGACCGCCGGGGAGCTGTTTTTT	CASSLAPTAGELFF
TRBJ1-3	TRBD1	TRBV12-3/TRBV12-4	many	TGTGCCAGCAGTTTCTACAGGGGGCCGATAGGAAACACCATATATTTT	CASSFYRGPIGNTIYF
TRBJ2-1	TRBD2	TRBV12-3/TRBV12-4	.	TGTGCCAGCAGTCCGAGGACTAGCGGGGAACACAATGAGCAGTTCTTC	CASSPRTSGEHNEQFF
TRBJ2-3	.	TRBV7-9	few	TGTGCCAGCAGCCATCCTGTGGGCACAGATACGCAGTATTTT	CASSHPVGTDTQYF
TRBJ2-3	.	TRBV6-5	many	TGTGCCAGTCGGGACACCACAGATACGCAGTATTTT	CASRDTTDTQYF
TRBJ2-2	TRBD1	TRBV24-1	many	TGTGCCACCAGTGACTACGACAGGGGGTTCCCCGGGGAGCTGTTTTTT	CATSDYDRGFPGELFF
TRBJ1-1	.	TRBV3-1	many	TGTGCCAGCAGCCGGGGCCCCGTGGCGACTGAAGCTTTCTTT	CASSRGPVATEAFF
TRBJ2-2	.	TRBV3-1	many	TGTGCCAGCCTCGGGGGCGCGGGCACCGGGGAGCTGTTTTTT	CASLGGAGTGELFF
TRBJ2-1	TRBD2	TRBV30	many	TGTGCCTGGAGTGTAAGGTCTAGCGGGGTGGGGAATGAGCAGTTCTTC	CAWSVRSSGVGNEQFF
TRBJ2-1	.	TRBV3-1	many	TGTGCCAGCAGCCAAAATGGGGGGAGTGAGCAGTTCTTC	CASSQNGGSEQFF
TRBJ2-1	TRBD2	TRBV4-2	many	TGTGCCAGCAGCCCTTGGGCGGGGGGGGACAATGAGCAGTTCTTC	CASSPWAGGDNEQFF
TRBJ2-3	.	TRBV7-6	many	TGTGCCAGCAGCTTTGGGCCCGATGATACGCAGTATTTT	CASSFGPDDTQYF
TRBJ2-3	TRBD2	TRBV5-1	many	TGCGCCAGCAGCCCGCCGACTAGCGGACAACTCACAGATACGCAGTATTTT	CASSPPTSGQLTDTQYF
TRBJ2-3	.	TRBV10-3	many	TGTGCCATCAATCCGGACCTGGCAGATACGCAGTATTTT	CAINPDLADTQYF
TRBJ2-1	TRBD2	TRBV3-1	.	TGTGCCTCCTGCCTAGCGGGGAGCTCCTACAATGAGCAGTTCTTC	CASCLAGSSYNEQFF
TRBJ1-5	TRBD1	TRBV3-1	many	TGTGCCAGCAGCCAAGGGACAGGGGCCATTAGCAATCAGCCCCAGCATTTT	CASSQGTGAISNQPQHF
TRBJ2-2	TRBD2	TRBV29-1	many	TGCAGCGTTGGGGAGGGAACCGGGGAGCTGTTTTTT	CSVGEGTGELFF
TRBJ2-4	TRBD1	TRBV20-1	few	TGCAGTGCTAGAGGGACAGGGGGCGCGCTAGCCAAAAACATTCAGTACTTC	CSARGTGGALAKNIQYF
TRBJ2-3	.	TRBV5-8	many	TGTGCCAGCAGCTCCAGTCCAGATACGCAGTATTTT	CASSSSPDTQYF
TRBJ2-6	.	TRBV5-1	many	TGCGCCAGCAGCTTGGATGGGGGGTCTGGGGCCAACGTCCTGACTTTC	CASSLDGGSGANVLTF
TRBJ1-5	.	TRBV7-8	many	TGTGCCAGCAGCTTAGCGACCGTAGAGCTCAATCAGCCCCAGCATTTT	CASSLATVELNQPQHF
TRBJ2-5	.	TRBV28	many	TGTGCCAGCAGATTCAGGGACGAGACCCAGTACTTC	CASRFRDETQYF
TRBJ2-7	.	TRBV7-8	many	TGTGCCAGCAGCTTACTCGTAGGGAACTCCTACGAGCAGTACTTC	CASSLLVGNSYEQYF